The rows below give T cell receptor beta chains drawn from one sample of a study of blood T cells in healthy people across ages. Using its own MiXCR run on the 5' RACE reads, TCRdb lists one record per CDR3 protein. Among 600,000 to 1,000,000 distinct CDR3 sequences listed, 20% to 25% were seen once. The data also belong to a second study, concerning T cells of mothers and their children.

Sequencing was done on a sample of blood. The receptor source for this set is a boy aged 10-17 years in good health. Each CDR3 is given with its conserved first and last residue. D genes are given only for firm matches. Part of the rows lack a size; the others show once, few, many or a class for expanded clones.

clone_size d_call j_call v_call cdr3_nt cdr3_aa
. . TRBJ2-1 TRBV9 TGTGCCAGCAGCGCCGGGACTTTCTACAATGAGCAGTTCTTC CASSAGTFYNEQFF
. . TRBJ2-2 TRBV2 TGTGCCAGCATCCGAGGGCGGACCGGGGAGCTGTTTTTT CASIRGRTGELFF
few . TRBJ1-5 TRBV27 TGTGCCAGCAGTTTCGAGGGATTTGGCAATCAGCCCCAGCATTTT CASSFEGFGNQPQHF
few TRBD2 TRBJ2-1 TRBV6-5 TGTGCCAGCAGCTACGAAAGCGGGACCGGGGAGCAGTTCTTC CASSYESGTGEQFF
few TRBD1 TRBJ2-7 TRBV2 TGTGCCAGCAAGGGGACAGGGAGCTCCTACGAGCAGTACTTC CASKGTGSSYEQYF
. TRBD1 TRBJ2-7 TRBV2 TGTGCCAGCAAGGGACAGGGAACAACCTACGAGCAGTACTTC CASKGQGTTYEQYF
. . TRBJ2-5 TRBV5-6 TGTGCCAGCAGGTTACTAGCTCGGACGGGAGACACCCAGTACTTC CASRLLARTGDTQYF
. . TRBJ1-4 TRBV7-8 TGTGCCAGCAGCCCAGGGGCCAGACTCAAACTGTTTTTT CASSPGARLKLFF
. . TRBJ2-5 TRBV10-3 TGTGCCATCAGGGGACAAGGGGAAGAGACCCAGTACTTC CAIRGQGEETQYF
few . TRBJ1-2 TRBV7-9 TGTGCCAGCAGCGCCAGCGCGTCGGCAAACTATGGCTACACCTTC CASSASASANYGYTF
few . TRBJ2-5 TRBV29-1 TGCAGCGTTGAAAGTAGTCCAAGAGAGACCCAGTACTTC CSVESSPRETQYF
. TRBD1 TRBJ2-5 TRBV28 TGTGCCAGCAAAGGGACAGGCCCCTTCTACGAGCAGCACTTC CASKGTGPFYEQHF